This T cell receptor (beta chain) was found in a study of vaccination effects on CD4 cells after COVID-19. Sequencing followed a ViraFEST assay step that expanded antigen-specific CD4+ T cells with viral peptide pools. CD4+ T cell isolation took place after approximately 11 days of culture. Subjects were given two BNT162b2 or mRNA-1273 vaccine doses. V was clipped by 2 bases and J by 4 bases, with 12 bases between them. This CDR3 spans 15 amino acids. CDR1 and CDR2 from the germline V gene are SGHRS and YFSETQ. To note about this clone: The antigen remains undetermined.

Repertoires were generated with immunoSEQ multiplex PCR, while TCRdb's copy carries only in-frame clones and drops some. The data show about 22,000 clones, 55% to 85% seen once. The clonotype originates from a human donor who received a COVID-19 vaccine. Sequencing used CD4+ T cells from PBMCs cultured with HCoV-NL63 spike peptides, obtained after COVID-19 vaccination. The chain recombines TRBV5-1 with TRBJ2-2, with TRBD1 as a possible D gene (5 bases). CDR3 bases: TGCGCCAGCAGCTTCTCTAGGGGTGGCACCGGGGAGCTGTTTTTT. It translates to CASSFSRGGTGELFF.